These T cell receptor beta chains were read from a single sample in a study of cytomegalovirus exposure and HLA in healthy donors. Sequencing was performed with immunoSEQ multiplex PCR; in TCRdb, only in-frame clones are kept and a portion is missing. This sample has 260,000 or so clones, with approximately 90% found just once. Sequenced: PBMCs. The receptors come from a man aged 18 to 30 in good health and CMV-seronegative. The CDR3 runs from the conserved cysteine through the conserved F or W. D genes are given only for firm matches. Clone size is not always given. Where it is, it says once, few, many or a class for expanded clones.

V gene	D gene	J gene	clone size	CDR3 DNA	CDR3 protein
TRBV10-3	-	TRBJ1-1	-	TGTGCCATCAGTGAATTTGGGGCGACCGCTTTCTTT	CAISEFGATAFF
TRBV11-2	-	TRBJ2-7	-	TGTGCCAGCAGTTCTGGGGCGGGGAATTCCTACGAGCAGTACTTC	CASSSGAGNSYEQYF
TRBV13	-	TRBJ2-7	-	TGTGCCAGCAGCTTAGTGAGAGGCGAGCAGTACTTC	CASSLVRGEQYF
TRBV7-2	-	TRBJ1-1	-	TGTGCCAGCGGGATACAGGGATACACTGAAGCTTTCTTT	CASGIQGYTEAFF
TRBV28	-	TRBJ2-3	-	TGTGCCAGCAAAAGTTCTAGGGGAACTAGCACAGATACGCAGTATTTT	CASKSSRGTSTDTQYF
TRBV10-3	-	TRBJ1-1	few	TGTGCCATCAGTGAGGACACCATGAACACTGAAGCTTTCTTT	CAISEDTMNTEAFF
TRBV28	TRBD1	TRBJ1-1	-	TGTGCCAGCAGTCCCGGGACAGCCTTGAACACTGAAGCTTTCTTT	CASSPGTALNTEAFF
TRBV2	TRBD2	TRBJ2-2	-	TGTGCCAGCATGGAGGGTAGCGGGAGTGGGCCCGGGGAGCTGTTTTTT	CASMEGSGSGPGELFF
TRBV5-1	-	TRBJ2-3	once	TGCGCCAGCAGCTTTCGGGCGGGAACGCTGGATACGCAGTATTTT	CASSFRAGTLDTQYF
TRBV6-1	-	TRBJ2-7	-	TGTGCCAGCAGCGCCACAGATTTCTACGAGCAGTACTTC	CASSATDFYEQYF
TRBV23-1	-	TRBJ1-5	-	TGCGCCAGCAGTCAAGACCCGACAGTCATCCAGACGGCGCCCCAGCATTTT	CASSQDPTVIQTAPQHF
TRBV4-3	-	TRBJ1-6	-	TGCGCCAGCAGTCGGGGAGGGGAGCTTTCACCCCTCCACTTT	CASSRGGELSPLHF
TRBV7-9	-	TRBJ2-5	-	TGTGCCAGCAGCTTAAGGAGCGACTACCAAGAGACCCAGTACTTC	CASSLRSDYQETQYF